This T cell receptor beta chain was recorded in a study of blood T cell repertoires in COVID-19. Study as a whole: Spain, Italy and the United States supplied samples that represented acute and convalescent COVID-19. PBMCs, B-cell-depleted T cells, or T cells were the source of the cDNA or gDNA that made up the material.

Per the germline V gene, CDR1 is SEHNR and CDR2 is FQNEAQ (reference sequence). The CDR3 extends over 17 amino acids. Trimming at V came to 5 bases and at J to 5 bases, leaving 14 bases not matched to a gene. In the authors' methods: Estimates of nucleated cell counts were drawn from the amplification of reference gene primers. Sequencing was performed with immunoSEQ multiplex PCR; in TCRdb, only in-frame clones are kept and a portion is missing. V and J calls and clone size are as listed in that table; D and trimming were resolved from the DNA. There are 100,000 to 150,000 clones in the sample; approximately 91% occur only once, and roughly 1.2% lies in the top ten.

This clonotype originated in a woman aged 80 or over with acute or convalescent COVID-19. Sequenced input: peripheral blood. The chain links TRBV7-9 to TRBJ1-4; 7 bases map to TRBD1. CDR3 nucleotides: TGTGCCAGCAGCCTTCGGGGACGGGGACAGTTAAATGAAAAACTGTTTTTT. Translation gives CASSLRGRGQLNEKLFF.